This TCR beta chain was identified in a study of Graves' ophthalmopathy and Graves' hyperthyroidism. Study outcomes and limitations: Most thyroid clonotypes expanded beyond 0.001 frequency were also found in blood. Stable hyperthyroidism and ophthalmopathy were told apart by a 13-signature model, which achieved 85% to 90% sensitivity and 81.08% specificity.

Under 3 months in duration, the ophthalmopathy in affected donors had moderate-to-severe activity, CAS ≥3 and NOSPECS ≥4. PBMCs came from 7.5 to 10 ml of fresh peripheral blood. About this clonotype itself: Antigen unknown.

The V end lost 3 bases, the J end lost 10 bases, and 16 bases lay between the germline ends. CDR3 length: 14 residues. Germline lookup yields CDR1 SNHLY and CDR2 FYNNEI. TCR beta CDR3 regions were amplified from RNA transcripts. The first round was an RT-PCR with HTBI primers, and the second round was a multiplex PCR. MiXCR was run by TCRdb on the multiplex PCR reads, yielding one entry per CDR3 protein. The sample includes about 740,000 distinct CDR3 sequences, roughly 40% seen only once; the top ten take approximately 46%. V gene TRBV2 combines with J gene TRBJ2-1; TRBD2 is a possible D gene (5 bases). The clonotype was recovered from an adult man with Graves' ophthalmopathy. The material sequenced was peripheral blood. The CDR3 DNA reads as TGTGCCAGCAGTGATGTCCTACGGGATGGAGAGCAGTTCTTC. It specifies CASSDVLRDGEQFF.